This note documents a single TCR beta chain sequence. This clonotype showed up many times. Its binding antigen is unknown. No much larger clonotype is one base removed from it; base qualities were not supplied. These data are taken from a study of regulatory T cells in long-lasting Graves disease (dated by TCRdb to the early 2020s). Concerning the study at large: Patients with newly diagnosed Graves' disease had been on antithyroid drugs for under 3 months. This study used TCR sequencing and RNA sequencing of peripheral blood to compare persistent Graves' disease patients against newly diagnosed Graves' disease patients. The study was registered as a clinical trial and conducted in China. A total of approximately 35 samples underwent TCR sequencing: about 13 from persistent and approximately 20 from newly diagnosed Graves' disease patients.

What the study reported, not specific to this receptor: As a limitation, the authors acknowledged that the small sample size may reduce accuracy. Sequencing and analysis were restricted to the TCR beta chain. Patients with persistent disease shared more public clonotypes (about 2,900) than newly diagnosed patients did (approximately 1,000). Only peripheral blood was studied, because thyroid tissue, the primary lesion, was inaccessible. Persistent disease showed preferential use of TRBV28, TRBJ1-2 and TRBJ2-5, whereas newly diagnosed disease favored TRBV20-1 and TRBJ2-1. Persistent Graves' disease patients showed lower TCR Shannon entropy and fewer highly expanded clones than newly diagnosed patients, suggesting clonal expansion.

Receptor amplification or capture employed multiplex PCR. TCRdb lists the instrument as Illumina HiSeq 4000. To build TCR beta libraries, CDR3 regions were amplified by Arm-PCR using iRepertoire HTBI primers. Gel purification was performed on PCR products prior to sequencing. As for the original processing: Gene usage analysis of CDR3 amino acid clonotypes used the 62 TRBV and about 15 TRBJ segments found across samples. Filtered high-quality paired reads were merged into contigs using COPE and FqMerger. BLAST was used to align contigs to the IMGT TRBV, TRBD and TRBJ reference genes, and CDR3 was defined following IMGT. Highly expanded clones were defined as clonotypes with a frequency above 0.1%. Shannon entropy was used to measure repertoire diversity, and the Gini coefficient was used to measure V-J evenness. Public clonotypes were defined as clonotypes shared by more than one individual. The public sequencing data were trimmed at Q25 with fastp and processed into clonotypes with MiXCR by TCRdb, which kept only in-frame beta chains. Each entry is one CDR3 protein sequence, shown with its most common DNA and genes. For this entry, the V and J calls and clone size follow TCRdb and not the study's own pipeline. In all, the sample holds some 350,000 distinct CDR3 sequences, and 15% to 20% of those were seen once. Jointly, the top ten make up 20% to 25% of the sample.

Based on the germline V gene, the CDR1 and CDR2 sequences are SGHRS and YFSETQ. The germline V and J ends show losses of 4 bases and 1 base respectively, and no gene match explains 4 bases of the junction. The cysteine opens and the phenylalanine closes a CDR3 of 15 amino acids. Only the CDR3 part of the read is kept: 45 bases, read in frame from the first base. The time point label on this specimen signifies: newly diagnosed GD, antithyroid drugs for less than 3 months. For both TCR sequencing and RNA sequencing, RNA was extracted from PBMCs using TRIzol. The diagnosis of Graves' disease was made according to American Thyroid Association guidelines. Patients were recruited from an endocrinology department in Xi'an, China. Each patient gave roughly 8.4 milliliters of peripheral blood, collected in an EDTA anticoagulant tube. Ficoll Paque Plus density gradient separation was used to isolate PBMCs, and no further T cell sorting was done. An Agilent 2100 Bioanalyzer and agarose gel were used to check RNA quality, and a NanoDrop 2000 was used to measure RNA concentration.

These records were also assigned to another study, of T cells in Graves' hyperthyroidism and ophthalmopathy. That second report states: A patient counted as having stable Graves' hyperthyroidism if no progression to ophthalmopathy occurred over 18 months of follow-up. Hyperthyroidism patients were newly diagnosed, with disease duration under 2 months, and aged 18 to 65 years. Exclusion was applied to patients with uncontrolled infections, other autoimmune diseases, pregnancy or lactation. Diagnoses were established on the basis of clinical symptoms, serum thyroxine and TRAb, thyroid ultrasound, and orbital computed tomography. A first-round RT-PCR of the TCR CDR3 used the HTBI primer set with the Qiagen OneStep RT-PCR kit. Most expanded thyroid clonotypes (frequency above 0.001) were also found in blood, which suggests that blood repertoires may mirror thyroid immune responses. A 13 V-J signature model separated ophthalmopathy from stable hyperthyroidism, with over 85% sensitivity and 81% to 83% specificity in cross-validation and 80%/75% in testing. In validation, progression to ophthalmopathy was predicted by the model with 70% to 71% sensitivity and 72% to 85% specificity, a median of around 5.9 months before onset. To identify TCR V-J signatures that set the groups apart, the researchers used a discovery cohort of 95 to 100 patients, made up of fewer than 50 with Graves' ophthalmopathy and 57 with stable Graves' hyperthyroidism. Whether ophthalmopathy could be predicted prospectively was tested in an independent validation cohort made up of 18 hyperthyroidism patients plus 17 patients who later progressed to ophthalmopathy. The approximately 100 discovery patients were randomly split 7:3 into training and test sets. The study also compared thyroid tissue and blood T-cell repertoires from 5 to 7 Graves' hyperthyroidism patients. After sampling, hyperthyroidism patients received methimazole starting at 30 mg daily, and ophthalmopathy patients received high-dose intravenous methylprednisolone. Libraries were constructed in a second round of multiplex PCR, after which size selection and purification were carried out. Paired-end sequencing of the libraries was performed with 100 bp reads on an Illumina HiSeq2000. SOAPnuke was used to process the raw data, with reads discarded if the reads contained adapters or uncalled bases, had a mean Phred below 15, or lacked an exact constant-primer or identifier match. COPE v1.2.5 was used to merge the high-quality paired reads, and each unique nucleotide sequence was defined as a clonotype. MiTCR v1.1 was used to align clonotypes to the IMGT TRBV, TRBD and TRBJ reference segments. The analysis was restricted to V-J combinations with a frequency above 0.0001, which together covered 99% to 99.2% of the repertoires. The TCS score was defined as F50 (clonal expansion) divided by E x V (chaos), with BLOSUM62-based TCRdist calculated between CDR3 peptides within each V-J. Welch's t-statistics and random forest reduced 500 to 650 V-J features to 10 to 15, which were used in a naive Bayes classifier (R e1071). No statistical method was used to fix the sample size in advance, and group allocation was not hidden from the investigators. TCR Vbeta CDR3 sequencing of 130 to 150 peripheral blood samples (roughly 41 ophthalmopathy, about 80 hyperthyroidism and approximately 17 progressor patients) is reported in the paper.

The sequence is built from TRBV5-1 and TRBJ2-3, and TRBD1 aligns with 9 junction nucleotides. The sequence derives from a woman aged 18 to 35 with Graves disease. Donor details come from another sample of the same person, matched by shared clones. Material: peripheral blood mononuclear cells (PBMCs), obtained at new diagnosis, from a patient treated with antithyroid drugs. The nucleotide sequence is given as TGCGCCAGCAGCCTTACAGGGGGCCGCACAGATACGCAGTATTTT. Its coded protein is CASSLTGGRTDTQYF.